This T cell receptor (beta chain) stems from a study of identical twins. This clonotype was counted between two and nine times. Template switching introduced a universal primer site, and the cDNA bore unique molecular identifiers. TCRdb used MiXCR to reprocess the 5' RACE reads, holding one entry per CDR3 protein. Of 570,000 or so distinct CDR3 sequences listed, 9.5% to 10% are singletons. Among all donors, each was a healthy Caucasian. There are 12 residues in the CDR3. Germline CDR1 SQVTM, CDR2 ANQGSEA. Trimming removed 6 bases at V and 3 bases at J, with 11 bases between. This sample also appeared in a second study, on yellow fever vaccine responses in identical twins.

The J gene is TRBJ1-2, the V gene TRBV29-1; D gene ambiguous. Sequenced sample: PBMCs. The TCR comes from a woman aged 18-30 years in good health. CDR3 nucleotide sequence: TGCAGCGTACCGTGGGATGACTATGGCTACACCTTC. This translates into CSVPWDDYGYTF.